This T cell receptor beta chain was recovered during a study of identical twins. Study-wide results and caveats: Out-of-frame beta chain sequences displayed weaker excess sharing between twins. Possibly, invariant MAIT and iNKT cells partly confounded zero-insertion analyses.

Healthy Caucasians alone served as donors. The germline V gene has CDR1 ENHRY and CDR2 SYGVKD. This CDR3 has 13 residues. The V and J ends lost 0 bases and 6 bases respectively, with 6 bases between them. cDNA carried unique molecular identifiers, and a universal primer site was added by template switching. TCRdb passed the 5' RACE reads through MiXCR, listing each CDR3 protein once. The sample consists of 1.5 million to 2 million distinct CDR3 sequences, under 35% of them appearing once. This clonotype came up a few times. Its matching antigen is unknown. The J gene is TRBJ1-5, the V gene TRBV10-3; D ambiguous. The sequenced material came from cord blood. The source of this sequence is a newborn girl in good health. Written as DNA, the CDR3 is TGTGCCATCAGTGAGTCGACGATTCAGCCCCAGCATTTT. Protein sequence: CAISESTIQPQHF.